This T cell receptor beta chain was recorded in a study of blood T cell repertoires in COVID-19. Using immunoSEQ multiplex PCR, the repertoire was profiled, and TCRdb retains in-frame clones only, with some absent. The data show 200,000 to 300,000 clones, 75% to 95% seen once. The CDR3 runs to 15 residues. V trimming: 0 bases; J trimming: 4 bases; junction bases outside the gene matches: 3. Germline V gene lookup returns CDR1 SQVTM and CDR2 ANQGSEA. The sample was peripheral blood. The sequence was collected from a person aged 18-29 years with COVID-19, enrolled during active disease. This chain joins TRBV29-1 and TRBJ2-1; 10 bases are shared with TRBD2. The CDR3 region is CSVEEAGGSYNEQFF. The CDR3 DNA is TGCAGCGTTGAAGAAGCGGGAGGGTCGTACAATGAGCAGTTCTTC.